These 28 T cell receptor beta chains share one sample of origin, sequenced in a study of cytomegalovirus exposure and HLA in healthy donors. The PCR ran on 60 Vbeta and 13 Jbeta primers. Measured with immunoSEQ multiplex PCR; TCRdb has only the in-frame clones, and not every one. The table lists some 120,000 clones, about 81% of them singletons. Sequenced: PBMCs. All receptors come from a woman aged 45-59 years in good health and CMV-seropositive.

The V call is TRBV4-1, the J call TRBJ2-7; 13 bases fit TRBD2. The CDR3 covers 15 residues. Germline loops: CDR1 MGHRA, CDR2 YSYEKL. V lost 4 bases and J lost 2; bases outside the gene matches: 2. CDR3 region: CASSRGLAGAYEQYF. The CDR3 DNA is TGCGCCAGCAGCCGTGGACTAGCGGGGGCCTACGAGCAGTACTTC.

The CDR3 sequence: CASSQDPGTVREQYF. CDR3 in DNA: TGCGCCAGCAGCCAAGACCCTGGGACAGTCCGGGAGCAGTACTTC. The chain employs TRBV4-1 and TRBJ2-7; the match to TRBD1 covers 7 bases. The CDR3 is 15 amino acids. Germline-derived CDR1 and CDR2 are MGHRA and YSYEKL. The V gene end was trimmed by 0 bases and the J gene end by 7 bases; junction bases not matched to a gene: 9.

CDR3 amino acids: CASSPGQGGFYGYTF. The CDR3 DNA sequence: TGTGCCAGCAGCCCCGGACAGGGGGGATTCTATGGCTACACCTTC. This chain connects TRBV7-2 to TRBJ1-2; TRBD1 agrees at 10 bases. Germline V lookup: CDR1 SGHTA, CDR2 FQGNSA. Trimming at V came to 5 bases and at J to 4 bases, leaving 7 bases not matched to a gene. CDR3 size: 15 residues.

The rearrangement uses TRBV10-1 and TRBJ2-5, with TRBD1 identical over 8 bases. V was pared by 8 bases and J by 2 bases, with 7 bases of the junction left unmatched. The CDR3 has 14 amino acids. CDR1 is WNHNN, CDR2 SYGVQD, per germline (reference sequence). CDR3: CASRWDRTQETQYF. In nucleotides, the CDR3 is TGCGCCAGCCGATGGGACAGGACTCAAGAGACCCAGTACTTC.

CDR3 protein: CASSQGPFF. For the CDR3, the DNA is TGTGCCAGCAGCCAGGGGCCGTTCTTC. The rearrangement joins TRBV3-2 to TRBJ2-1; the table names TRBD1, a call not compared with the DNA. TRBV3-2 is a pseudogene segment. The CDR3 length is 9 residues.

CDR3 DNA sequence: TGTGCCATCGGGGGGGAGGTATCCTCCTACGAGCAGTACTTC. Translation gives CAIGGEVSSYEQYF. The V gene is TRBV10-3, the J gene TRBJ2-7, with TRBD2 identical over 7 bases. CDR1 and CDR2 (germline): ENHRY, SYGVKD. J was trimmed by 0 bases and V by 8 bases; bases with no gene match: 7. There are 14 residues in the CDR3.

The chain recombines TRBV4-3 with TRBJ1-5; D is perhaps TRBD1 (5 bases). Trimming left V 0 bases short and J 7 bases short, with 10 bases between. The germline V gene encodes CDR1 LGHNA and CDR2 YSLEER. This CDR3 is built from 14 residues. CDR3 loop: CASSQDRAGQPQHF. In DNA, the CDR3 is TGCGCCAGCAGCCAAGACAGGGCTGGGCAGCCCCAGCATTTT.

The V call is TRBV7-9, the J call TRBJ1-1, with D unresolved. The CDR3 is made up of 15 amino acids. Per the germline V gene, CDR1 is SEHNR and CDR2 is FQNEAQ (reference sequence). V gave up 5 bases and J gave up 0 bases, with 13 bases separating them. The CDR3 bases are TGTGCCAGCAGCCGAATGAGGGCAATGAACACTGAAGCTTTCTTT. Translation: CASSRMRAMNTEAFF.

J is TRBJ2-7 and V is TRBV4-1; 8 bases line up with TRBD1. This CDR3 contains 14 residues. With V trimmed by 4 bases and J by 2 bases, 4 bases remained unmatched. Germline-derived CDR1 and CDR2 are MGHRA and YSYEKL. The CDR3 coding sequence is TGCGCCAGCAGCCGGCCAGGGGGCACCTACGAGCAGTACTTC. It is translated as CASSRPGGTYEQYF.

The genes are TRBV5-4 and TRBJ1-1; no definite D call. The CDR3 is 13 amino acids. CDR1 is SGHNT and CDR2 is YYREEE in the germline V gene (reference sequence). Trimming took off 4 bases at V and 4 bases at J, with 11 bases between the two ends. The CDR3 loop is CASSHRLATEAFF. The CDR3 DNA is TGTGCCAGCAGCCACCGACTTGCCACTGAAGCTTTCTTT.

The chain carries TRBV6-5 and TRBJ1-2; TRBD1 matches at 8 bases. The CDR3 totals 13 residues. Losses at the gene ends were 5 bases for V and 4 bases for J; bases not matched to a gene: 3. Germline CDR1 is MNHEY and CDR2 is SVGAGI. CDR3: CASSETGGYGYTF. The CDR3, as DNA: TGTGCCAGCAGTGAAACAGGGGGCTATGGCTACACCTTC.

CDR3 nucleotides: TGTGCCAGCAGCCTACAGGGAAACACTGAAGCTTTCTTT. It specifies CASSLQGNTEAFF. V usage is TRBV2 and J usage is TRBJ1-1; D is possibly TRBD1 (6 bases). This CDR3 region has 13 residues. Per the germline V gene, CDR1 is SNHLY and CDR2 is FYNNEI. Deletions cut 6 bases from V and 2 bases from J, with 10 bases between.

This clone was seen a single time. The gene calls are TRBV11-3 and TRBJ2-7; possible D gene TRBD1, 5 bases. V was shortened by 10 bases and J by 1 base, with 14 bases between the two germline ends. There are 13 residues in the CDR3. Germline V gene lookup returns CDR1 SGHNT and CDR2 YENEEA. This chain's CDR3 is CAIRQGRSYEQYF. The CDR3 coding sequence is TGTGCCATCCGGCAGGGTAGGTCCTACGAGCAGTACTTC.

Only a few counts were recorded for this clone. The genes are TRBV2 and TRBJ2-7; no clear D gene. This CDR3 spans 15 amino acids. Trimming took 0 bases from V and 3 from J, leaving 12 bases between them. Per germline, CDR1 SNHLY and CDR2 FYNNEI. CDR3 loop: CASSEAPSEDYEQYF. The CDR3 DNA is TGTGCCAGCAGTGAAGCGCCCTCAGAGGACTACGAGCAGTACTTC.

This clone has a single count. This sequence joins TRBV30 and TRBJ2-3; 7 bases are shared with TRBD1. The CDR3 totals 14 residues. After removal of 4 bases from V and 2 bases from J, the junction contained 6 bases not matched to a gene. The germline CDR1 and CDR2 sequences are GTSNPN and SVGIG (reference sequence). The CDR3 nucleotides are TGTGCCTGGACCCTGGGACAGTACACAGATACGCAGTATTTT. Translated: CAWTLGQYTDTQYF. The full variable domain, in which reference TRBV30 and TRBJ2-3 provide the parts outside the CDR3, is SQTIHQWPATLVQPVGSPLSLECTVEGTSNPNLYWYRQAAGRGLQLLFYSVGIGQISSEVPQNLSASRPQDRQFILSSKKLLLSDSGFYLCAWTLGQYTDTQYFGPGTRLTVL.

This chain connects TRBV6-5 to TRBJ1-2; 7 bases agree with TRBD1. With V trimmed by 2 bases and J by 6 bases, 6 bases remained unmatched. The CDR3 has 14 residues. CDR1 and CDR2 from the germline V gene are MNHEY and SVGAGI. CDR3 nucleotide sequence: TGTGCCAGCAGTTACCGCCAGGGGGTTGATGGCTACACCTTC. Its translation: CASSYRQGVDGYTF.

This clone was detected only a few times. This rearrangement joins TRBV6-1 to TRBJ1-6; TRBD1 might be the D (6 bases). V shed 2 bases and J shed 6 bases, with 8 bases lying between them. The germline CDR1 and CDR2 sequences are MNHNS and SASEGT. This CDR3 has 14 amino acids. The CDR3 sequence is CASSERGINSPLHF. The CDR3 coding sequence is TGTGCCAGCAGTGAAAGGGGGATTAATTCACCCCTCCACTTT.

The rearrangement joins TRBV5-4 to TRBJ1-1; D gene uncertain. This CDR3 is built from 14 residues. Trimming removed 2 bases from V and 1 base from J, with 9 bases in between. Germline-derived CDR1 and CDR2 are SGHNT and YYREEE (reference sequence). In DNA form, the CDR3 reads TGTGCCAGCAGCTTTTACGTCGGGAACACTGAAGCTTTCTTT. Its translation: CASSFYVGNTEAFF.

This clone occurred a few times. This chain uses TRBV2 with TRBJ1-4; no clear D gene. This CDR3 has 12 amino acids. V was trimmed by 7 bases and J by 7 bases, leaving 10 bases between them. CDR1 and CDR2 (germline): SNHLY, FYNNEI. CDR3 protein: CASTRLAEKLFF. In DNA form, the CDR3 reads TGTGCCAGCACCAGGCTGGCTGAAAAACTGTTTTTT.

The CDR3 sequence: CASSYSPLAKNIQYF. The CDR3 DNA follows: TGTGCCAGCAGTTATTCTCCTTTAGCCAAAAACATTCAGTACTTC. V and J are TRBV6-5 and TRBJ2-4; D ambiguous. The CDR3 covers 15 residues. Germline values: CDR1 MNHEY, CDR2 SVGAGI. V lost 3 bases and J lost 0, with 9 bases in between.

The chain is built from TRBV5-5 and TRBJ2-3, with D possibly TRBD1 on 5 matching bases. This CDR3 is 15 amino acids long. Per the germline V gene, CDR1 is SGHKS and CDR2 is YYEKEE (reference sequence). V dropped 0 bases and J dropped 3 bases, with 11 bases sitting between them. The CDR3: CASSLEGHKTDTQYF. The CDR3 DNA reads as TGTGCCAGCAGCTTGGAAGGACATAAAACAGATACGCAGTATTTT.

V and J are TRBV7-2 and TRBJ2-2; no clear D gene. Germline CDR1 and CDR2: SGHTA and FQGNSA. The germline V and J ends were trimmed by 5 bases and 7 bases, with 8 bases remaining between them. The CDR3 loop spans 12 amino acids. The CDR3 protein is CASSRVGGELFF. CDR3 bases: TGTGCCAGCAGCCGGGTGGGCGGGGAGCTGTTTTTT.

This clone was seen just once. This chain uses TRBV5-1 with TRBJ2-2; D may be TRBD1 (6 bases). The CDR3 length is 14 residues. Trimming pared 1 base from V and 7 bases from J, leaving 11 bases between. In germline, CDR1 is SGHRS, CDR2 YFSETQ. DNA for the CDR3: TGCGCCAGCAGCTTGTCAGGGGCTGGCGGGGAGCTGTTTTTT. It codes for CASSLSGAGGELFF.

V is TRBV9 and J is TRBJ2-5; the match to TRBD2 covers 16 bases. There are 18 residues in the CDR3. The V gene's germline CDR1 is SGDLS and CDR2 YYNGEE. With 3 bases clipped from V and 2 bases from J, the junction kept 7 bases outside the gene matches. The CDR3: CASSGQGLAGGEQETQYF. For the CDR3, the DNA is TGTGCCAGCAGCGGGCAGGGACTAGCGGGAGGGGAACAAGAGACCCAGTACTTC.

The table lists this clone with a few counts. The junction shows a germline mismatch at one end, possibly a read error. The chain recombines TRBV7-7 with TRBJ2-7; TRBD1 aligns across 11 bases. Germline CDR1 and CDR2: SSHAT and FNYEAQ (reference sequence). The CDR3 runs to 15 residues. CDR3 region: CASSLGQGAHYEQYF. The DNA for the CDR3 is TGTGCTAGCAGCTTAGGACAGGGGGCTCACTACGAGCAGTACTTC.

This chain uses TRBV5-6 with TRBJ1-2, with D perhaps TRBD1 (5 bases). The germline gives CDR1 SGHDT, CDR2 YYEEEE. Trimming took off 7 bases at V and 0 bases at J, with 16 bases between the two ends. The CDR3 is 15 residues long. The CDR3 DNA is TGTGCCAGCGAGGCCTTCAGGGACTCTAACTATGGCTACACCTTC. Translation: CASEAFRDSNYGYTF.

The chain uses TRBV4-3 and TRBJ2-2; 9 bases match TRBD1. The CDR3 has 17 amino acids. Germline V gene sequence: CDR1 LGHNA, CDR2 YSLEER. The trim removed 0 bases at V and 3 bases at J, leaving 5 bases unmatched. The CDR3 DNA follows: TGCGCCAGCAGCCAAGAACCGAGACAGGGGGACACCGGGGAGCTGTTTTTT. The encoded protein is CASSQEPRQGDTGELFF.

The V and J genes are TRBV4-1 and TRBJ2-5; maybe TRBD1 (5 bases). Germline CDR1 MGHRA, CDR2 YSYEKL. V was trimmed by 3 bases and J by 3 bases, leaving 14 bases between them. The CDR3 runs 15 residues. The CDR3 loop reads CASSHLQDREETQYF. The DNA for the CDR3 is TGCGCCAGCAGCCACCTACAGGATCGGGAAGAGACCCAGTACTTC.